Listed below are T cell receptor beta chains from one sample, sequenced in a study of neurological immune-mediated disorders. A single record per CDR3 protein comes from TCRdb applying MiXCR to the 5' RACE reads. The sample records about 79,000 distinct CDR3 sequences, approximately 14% being singletons. The material sequenced was PBMCs. These receptors originate from a woman aged 45-59 years in good health. CDR3s leave out the opening cysteine and the closing phenylalanine or tryptophan. Fields, in order: CDR3 protein, J gene, V gene.

ASSRTGTNEKLF,TRBJ1-4,TRBV7-2
ASSQDWKGGQPQH,TRBJ1-5,TRBV3-1
ASSLWSRTTNTGELF,TRBJ2-2,TRBV7-2
ASSLGLGDFNTDTQY,TRBJ2-3,TRBV5-1
ASSPAGDSPLH,TRBJ1-6,TRBV5-1
ASSLEADGELF,TRBJ2-2,TRBV11-2
ASSYRENTEAF,TRBJ1-1,TRBV7-3
ASSPNRQGEQY,TRBJ2-7,TRBV18
ASSLRPSYEQY,TRBJ2-7,TRBV11-2
AISAGRGSYEQY,TRBJ2-7,TRBV10-3
ASSISGDRTYEQY,TRBJ2-7,TRBV12-3/TRBV12-4
ASSPREGTQY,TRBJ2-5,TRBV11-2
ASSLDRWADGGYT,TRBJ1-2,TRBV7-2
ASSLAIGDTSLQETQY,TRBJ2-5,TRBV5-1
SVGTSGSTGELF,TRBJ2-2,TRBV29-1
SARNRLTANYEQY,TRBJ2-7,TRBV20-1
AISLIGQSS,TRBJ1-2,TRBV12-3/TRBV12-4
ASSTSAGGSPYEQY,TRBJ2-7,TRBV11-3
ASSREVRSGEQY,TRBJ2-7,TRBV7-2
ASSLEYSGANTGELF,TRBJ2-2,TRBV5-1
ASSLNGQGNTEAF,TRBJ1-1,TRBV11-3
ASSLKEQPTGELF,TRBJ2-2,TRBV5-1
ASRHSRDREETQY,TRBJ2-5,TRBV3-1
ASSLQGQAQETQY,TRBJ2-5,TRBV5-1
ASSLIFEGGYIQY,TRBJ2-4,TRBV7-2
ASSLVQEIYQGF,TRBJ2-1,TRBV5-5
SARGQGGTLAKNIQY,TRBJ2-4,TRBV20-1
ASTAPGSGSRGEQY,TRBJ2-7,TRBV28
ASRLGLAGEAYNEQF,TRBJ2-1,TRBV11-1
ASSLTGGVYTEAF,TRBJ1-1,TRBV6-5
AISVGLRETQY,TRBJ2-5,TRBV10-3
ASSLERGTTGELF,TRBJ2-2,TRBV7-7
SATLGGNGQPQH,TRBJ1-5,TRBV20-1
AGSQRLLAGAPGTDTQY,TRBJ2-3,TRBV3-1
ASSLTINTEAF,TRBJ1-1,TRBV5-1
ASRKVVTGEMKQY,TRBJ2-7,TRBV7-9
ASSRRSGTGDYEQY,TRBJ2-7,TRBV7-8
SGTITYEQY,TRBJ2-7,TRBV29-1
ASSFHRETEAF,TRBJ1-1,TRBV12-3/TRBV12-4
SVSPGALNPNQPQH,TRBJ1-5,TRBV20-1
ANSLYMTYNSPLH,TRBJ1-6,TRBV5-1
ASRTENTGELF,TRBJ2-2,TRBV12-3/TRBV12-4
ASSPAQGGQPQH,TRBJ1-5,TRBV5-1
ASSHEAGDTEAF,TRBJ1-1,TRBV2
ASSFSGYSYEQY,TRBJ2-7,TRBV5-1
ASDTQAGAVNEQF,TRBJ2-1,TRBV28
ASSVGSSGNTIY,TRBJ1-3,TRBV9
ATSDPSNTGELF,TRBJ2-2,TRBV24-1
ASKGDRGSDTQF,TRBJ2-1,TRBV2
ASSTLDRGEFNEQF,TRBJ2-1,TRBV7-9
ASSSDGPGPQH,TRBJ1-5,TRBV5-5
ASSQRGERGTPNEQY,TRBJ2-7,TRBV3-1
ASSRLREQY,TRBJ2-7,TRBV7-9
SWPGDRGLSTDTQY,TRBJ2-3,TRBV20-1